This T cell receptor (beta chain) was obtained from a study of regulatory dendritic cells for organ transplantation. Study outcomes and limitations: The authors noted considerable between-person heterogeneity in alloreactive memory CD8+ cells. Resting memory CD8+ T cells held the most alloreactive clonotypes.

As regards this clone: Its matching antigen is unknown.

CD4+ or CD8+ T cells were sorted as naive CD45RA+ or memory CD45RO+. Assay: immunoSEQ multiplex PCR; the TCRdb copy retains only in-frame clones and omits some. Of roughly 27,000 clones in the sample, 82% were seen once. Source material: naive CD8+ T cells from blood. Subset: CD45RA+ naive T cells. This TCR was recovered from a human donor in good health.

CDR3 sequence (DNA): TGTGCCAGCAGTTCTACAGGGGTATGGGAGACCCAGTACTTC. It translates to CASSSTGVWETQYF. The V gene is TRBV9, the J gene TRBJ2-5, with 7 positions matching TRBD1. This CDR3 is 14 amino acids long. V lost 5 bases and J lost 5; bases outside the gene matches: 9. CDR1 and CDR2 from the germline V gene are SGDLS and YYNGEE.